This T cell receptor beta chain was captured by sequencing in a study of human T cells and chemical hapten exposure (dated by TCRdb to the early 2020s). Describing the broader study: Libraries were combined into a pool for sequencing, and differences in TCR yield between samples came mainly from small differences in library volumes within the pool. For every blood RNA sample, sequencing covered both the TCR alpha and TCR beta chains. In alopecia patients, the study followed how the peripheral blood TCR repertoire changed in vivo over primary and secondary sensitization to diphenylcyclopropenone (DPC), a hapten.

The paper as a whole reports these results and caveats: After repeated subsampling, changes were observed in the strength of the expansion versus patch-test correlation and in the threshold at which the correlation became significant. DPC sensitization did not change the number of TCRs with a frequency above 1 in 1000, and there was no evidence of changes in global repertoire structure.

This sample's time point label indicates: healthy volunteer bleed at 6 weeks. Total RNA was extracted from unfractionated whole blood collected in Tempus Blood RNA tubes. As TCR sequencing controls, roughly five healthy volunteers were used, with blood taken at day 0, 2 weeks and 6 weeks. With respect to this clonotype: No antigen is known for it. This may stem from a read error, because a much larger clone lies one nucleotide away.

Receptors were amplified or captured by RACE. Sequencing was performed on a NextSeq 500. During library preparation, unique molecular identifiers were attached to individual cDNA molecules so that TCRs could be counted quantitatively and reproducibly. The paper's processing steps were these. A median of around 96,000 TCRs per sample was observed, with a range of about 23,224 to 700,000. V, J and CDR3 annotation of the TCR reads was carried out using the Decombinator software suite. Every sample was subsampled to the same number of TCRs (28,000) for the PS versus PT1 abundance plots. Expanded TCRs were defined as absent before sensitization and observed at least eight times at the 2-week time point. The raw public reads went through TCRdb reprocessing: fastp at Q25, MiXCR clone calling, in-frame beta chains kept. Merged by CDR3 protein, the rows form single entries marked with the most common genes and DNA. TCRdb's processing, not the study's, gives the V and J calls here. The sample table shows tens of thousands of distinct CDR3 sequences, and 3% to 4% are seen once. The ten biggest clones cover 4.5% to 6.5% of the sample.

The specimen sequenced was whole blood. The clonotype originates from a human donor in good health. Some clones in this sample may be carry-over from other donors' samples.

The bases are TGTGCCAGCAGCCGCGCCTCTCAGGCATATGGCTACACCTTC. It specifies CASSRASQAYGYTF. Recombination joined TRBV7-2 with TRBJ1-2; too little of a D gene remains to name it. At the junction V is shortened by 5 bases and J by 5 bases, with 15 bases in between. CDR1 and CDR2 (SGHTA, FQGNSA) derive from the germline V gene. The CDR3 has 14 amino acids, counting the end cysteine and phenylalanine. The DNA shown is the 42-base CDR3, in frame from base 1.